Listed below are T cell receptor beta chains from one sample, sequenced in a study of blood T cell repertoires in COVID-19. Sequenced by immunoSEQ multiplex PCR; TCRdb stores in-frame clones only, minus some. The sample includes under 50,000 clones, roughly nine tenths of them seen just once. Sequencing input: peripheral blood. Every receptor here comes from an older man with active COVID-19. The CDR3 runs from the conserved cysteine through the conserved F or W. The D gene is left open where the match is weak. Clone size is given for some rows only: seen once, a few or many times, or a class if the clone is expanded.

J gene	V gene	clone size	D gene	CDR3 protein	CDR3 DNA
TRBJ1-2	TRBV20-1	-	-	CSVPDGYTF	TGCAGTGTTCCCGATGGCTACACCTTC
TRBJ2-1	TRBV11-3	-	-	CASSLNHDEQFF	TGTGCCAGCAGCTTAAATCATGATGAGCAGTTCTTC
TRBJ2-2	TRBV3-1/TRBV3-2	-	TRBD1	CASSPPGQGLTGELFF	TGTGCCAGCAGCCCACCGGGACAGGGCTTAACCGGGGAGCTGTTTTTT
TRBJ2-4	TRBV11-2	-	-	CASSASEGGIQYF	TGTGCCAGCAGCGCCTCGGAAGGAGGCATTCAGTACTTC
TRBJ1-2	TRBV30	-	-	CAWQQNPNYGYTF	TGTGCCTGGCAACAAAACCCCAACTATGGCTACACCTTC
TRBJ2-1	TRBV24-1	-	-	CATSDPLGSNEQFF	TGTGCCACCAGTGACCCGTTAGGGAGCAATGAGCAGTTCTTC
TRBJ1-4	TRBV6-6	-	TRBD1	CASSPLGQGALTNEKLFF	TGTGCCAGCAGTCCACTGGGACAGGGTGCGTTAACTAATGAAAAACTGTTTTTT
TRBJ1-1	TRBV5-1	-	TRBD1	CASSPRTGFTSEAFF	TGCGCCAGCAGCCCTAGGACAGGGTTTACGTCTGAAGCTTTCTTT
TRBJ1-1	TRBV6-5	-	-	CASSIGGNTEAFF	TGTGCCAGCAGCATAGGAGGGAACACTGAAGCTTTCTTT
TRBJ2-1	TRBV15	-	-	CATSSKGLGGLAQFF	TGTGCCACCAGCAGCAAGGGGCTTGGAGGGTTAGCGCAGTTCTTC
TRBJ1-1	TRBV7-2	few	TRBD1	CASSMSQGMNTEAFF	TGTGCCAGTAGTATGTCACAGGGGATGAACACTGAAGCTTTCTTT
TRBJ2-7	TRBV6-4	-	TRBD2	CASSQAGGGSYEQYF	TGTGCCAGCAGTCAAGCGGGGGGAGGAAGCTACGAGCAGTACTTC
TRBJ2-1	TRBV12-2	-	-	CASRPLIGGSYNEQFF	TGTGCAAGTCGCCCCTTAATCGGGGGATCCTACAATGAGCAGTTCTTC
TRBJ2-4	TRBV7-2	-	-	CASSVQGRERDIQYF	TGTGCCAGCAGCGTTCAGGGGCGGGAGAGGGACATTCAGTACTTC
TRBJ1-6	TRBV2	-	-	CASSAGQSLRTPLHF	TGTGCCAGCAGTGCTGGACAGTCCCTTAGAACACCCCTCCACTTT
TRBJ1-2	TRBV6-2/TRBV6-3	-	TRBD1	CASSHPGTGASLLGYTF	TGTGCCAGCAGTCACCCCGGGACAGGGGCATCCCTTTTGGGCTACACCTTC
TRBJ2-2	TRBV5-5	-	-	CASSLNRDTRTGELFF	TGTGCCAGCAGCTTGAACCGGGATACCCGCACCGGGGAGCTGTTTTTT
TRBJ2-7	TRBV9	-	-	CASSVGGPKYEQYF	TGTGCCAGCAGCGTTGGGGGCCCGAAATACGAGCAGTACTTC
TRBJ2-3	TRBV7-2	-	TRBD2	CASSLVSGGGTDTQYF	TGTGCCAGCAGCTTAGTATCCGGGGGGGGCACAGATACGCAGTATTTT
TRBJ2-6	TRBV18	-	TRBD1	CASSRGQAISGANVLTF	TGTGCCAGCTCACGAGGACAGGCCATCTCTGGGGCCAACGTCCTGACTTTC
TRBJ1-1	TRBV28	-	-	CASSLFQGSGNTEAFF	TGTGCCAGCAGTTTATTTCAGGGGTCGGGGAACACTGAAGCTTTCTTT
TRBJ2-7	TRBV7-2	once	TRBD2	CASSLENGGAREQYF	TGTGCCAGCAGCTTAGAAAACGGGGGGGCCCGCGAGCAGTACTTC
TRBJ2-7	TRBV5-4	-	-	CASSGGGENYEQYF	TGTGCCAGCAGCGGGGGCGGTGAAAATTACGAGCAGTACTTC
TRBJ1-2	TRBV3-1/TRBV3-2	-	-	CASSQAEGGYGYTF	TGTGCCAGCAGCCAAGCTGAGGGTGGCTATGGCTACACCTTC
TRBJ1-2	TRBV6-8	-	-	CASSYRGRGGLGYTF	TGTGCCAGCAGTTACCGGGGTCGGGGTGGTCTTGGCTACACCTTC
TRBJ2-7	TRBV25-1	once	TRBD2	CASSRTSGGYEQYF	TGTGCCAGCAGCCGGACTAGCGGGGGCTACGAGCAGTACTTC
TRBJ1-1	TRBV30	-	-	CAFHTSEAFF	TGTGCCTTCCATACATCTGAAGCTTTCTTT
TRBJ1-2	TRBV4-2	-	-	CASSQGIGGVHGYTF	TGTGCCAGCAGCCAAGGTATAGGCGGAGTCCATGGCTACACCTTC
TRBJ1-2	TRBV4-1	-	-	CASSQVTGMDYGYTF	TGCGCCAGCAGCCAAGTAACGGGAATGGACTATGGCTACACCTTC
TRBJ2-1	TRBV5-1	-	TRBD2	CASSEPGTSLPNEQFF	TGCGCCAGCAGCGAGCCCGGGACTAGTTTACCCAATGAGCAGTTCTTC
TRBJ1-5	TRBV24-1	few	-	CATSAGYLQPQHF	TGTGCCACCAGTGCAGGGTATTTGCAGCCCCAGCATTTT
TRBJ1-1	TRBV9	-	-	CASSVDRLNTEAFF	TGTGCCAGCAGCGTGGACAGACTGAACACTGAAGCTTTCTTT
TRBJ2-7	TRBV29-1	-	-	CSVVKLNLDEQYF	TGCAGCGTTGTTAAGCTTAATCTAGACGAGCAGTACTTC
TRBJ1-1	TRBV7-9	-	TRBD1	CASSFWTGTNTEAFF	TGTGCCAGCAGCTTCTGGACAGGAACGAACACTGAAGCTTTCTTT
TRBJ2-7	TRBV3-1/TRBV3-2	-	TRBD1	CASSPKTGVSEQYF	TGTGCCAGCAGCCCAAAGACAGGGGTAAGCGAGCAGTACTTC
TRBJ1-1	TRBV7-9	-	-	CASSLESTGWTEAFF	TGTGCCAGCAGCTTAGAATCAACAGGTTGGACTGAAGCTTTCTTT
TRBJ1-5	TRBV27	-	TRBD1	CASRLRAGGVGSNQPQHF	TGTGCCAGCAGACTCCGGGCAGGGGGCGTGGGTAGCAATCAGCCCCAGCATTTT
TRBJ1-2	TRBV9	-	TRBD1	CASSVGSDRVYGYTF	TGTGCCAGCAGCGTAGGCTCGGACAGGGTTTATGGCTACACCTTC
TRBJ2-7	TRBV5-1	-	TRBD1	CASSLGTGYHEQYF	TGCGCCAGCAGCTTGGGGACAGGGTACCACGAGCAGTACTTC
TRBJ2-5	TRBV5-5	-	-	CASTNRRGIQETQYF	TGTGCCAGCACCAACCGGAGAGGGATCCAAGAGACCCAGTACTTC